Listed below are T cell receptor beta chains from one sample, sequenced in a study of T cell repertoires in cytomegalovirus infection. Their antigens are not known. From the reads, TCRdb called clonotypes with MiXCR, one entry per CDR3 protein. The sample yields some 320,000 distinct CDR3 sequences, roughly 28% seen once. The sequenced sample was cultured PBMCs, obtained from culture after CMV antigen stimulation. These receptors came from a human donor in good health (CMV status not recorded). Some clones in this sample may be carry-over from other donors' samples. Both conserved end residues are part of each CDR3. A D gene is named only where the DNA matches it firmly. Where a row states a size, it is once, few, many or the class of an expanded clone; other rows omit it.

v_call,j_call,clone_size,d_call,cdr3_nt,cdr3_aa
TRBV28,TRBJ1-1,-,-,TGTGCCAGCAGTTTATCCGTAGGACAAGAAGCTTTCTTT,CASSLSVGQEAFF
TRBV7-9,TRBJ2-3,few,-,TGTGCCAGCAGCTTAGGGCTACACACAGATACGCAGTATTTT,CASSLGLHTDTQYF
TRBV7-2,TRBJ2-7,-,TRBD2,TGTGCCAGCAGCTGGGGACTAGCGGGGGGGAGAGAGCAGTACTTC,CASSWGLAGGREQYF
TRBV27,TRBJ1-2,-,-,TGTGCCAGCAGGCTTCGGACAGAACATGGCTACACCTTC,CASRLRTEHGYTF
TRBV27,TRBJ1-2,-,-,TGTGCCAGCAGTTTGAGACTGGGACAAGTCTATGGCTACACCTTC,CASSLRLGQVYGYTF
TRBV28,TRBJ1-4,few,TRBD1,TGTGCCAGCAGTTCTAGACAGGGTATAGGGTATGAAAAACTGTTTTTT,CASSSRQGIGYEKLFF
TRBV20-1,TRBJ2-2,once,-,TGCAGTGCTTCGGACAACACGAACACCGGGGAGCTGTTTTTT,CSASDNTNTGELFF
TRBV7-3,TRBJ2-2,few,-,TGTGCCAGCAGCTTAATCGGGGGTGCCGGGGAGCTGTTTTTT,CASSLIGGAGELFF
TRBV4-1,TRBJ2-3,-,TRBD2,TGCGCCAGCAGCCAAGGGCTCTTCAGGGTAGCGGGGGGCACAGATACGCAGTATTTT,CASSQGLFRVAGGTDTQYF
TRBV28,TRBJ2-2,-,-,TGTGCCAGCAGTTTAGTGGGACCATACACCGGGGAGCTGTTTTTT,CASSLVGPYTGELFF
TRBV9,TRBJ1-2,few,-,TGTGCCAGCAGGCGGGAGGGGGACTATGGCTACACCTTC,CASRREGDYGYTF
TRBV7-2,TRBJ2-1,-,TRBD2,TGTGCCAGCAGCCTTAGCGGGGCCCTAAACAATGAGCAGTTCTTC,CASSLSGALNNEQFF
TRBV6-5,TRBJ2-7,-,TRBD2,TGTGCCAGCAGTTACCTGGCGGGGGGATCGCTCTCCTACGAGCAGTACTTC,CASSYLAGGSLSYEQYF
TRBV7-9,TRBJ2-7,-,TRBD2,TGTGCCAGCAGTTTGGGACTAGTCAAGTACGAGCAGTACTTC,CASSLGLVKYEQYF
TRBV11-1,TRBJ2-5,-,-,TGTGCCAGCAGCTTAGACCAGGGCTTCCAAGAGACCCAGTACTTC,CASSLDQGFQETQYF
TRBV12-3/TRBV12-4,TRBJ1-6,-,-,TGTGCCAGCAGGACCCGGCGGGGGCAGAGATCACCCCTCCACTTT,CASRTRRGQRSPLHF
TRBV7-2,TRBJ2-7,many,-,TGTGCCAGCAGCCTGACTAGGTTGAACCACGAGCAGTACTTC,CASSLTRLNHEQYF
TRBV6-6,TRBJ2-7,once,TRBD2,TGTGCCAGCACCCCACCGCCGGGGGAGGGCTACGAGCAGTACTTC,CASTPPPGEGYEQYF
TRBV28,TRBJ1-5,-,TRBD1,TGTGCCAGCAGTTTGTGGCAGGGGGCTCAGCCCCAGCATTTT,CASSLWQGAQPQHF
TRBV5-6,TRBJ2-7,-,-,TGTGCCAGCAGCTTGGCGGGATGGATCGAGCAGTACTTC,CASSLAGWIEQYF
TRBV7-9,TRBJ2-7,many,-,TGTGCCAGCAGCTTACAGGTCGAGCAGTACTTC,CASSLQVEQYF
TRBV6-5,TRBJ1-2,few,-,TGTGCCAGCAACGGAAACTATGGCTACACCTTC,CASNGNYGYTF
TRBV19,TRBJ1-4,-,TRBD1,TGTGCCAGTCGAGGGGGCTCGACGGATGAAAAACTGTTTTTT,CASRGGSTDEKLFF
TRBV6-1,TRBJ2-1,-,-,TGTGCCAGCAGCCCTCCGGGACCACTATACAATGAGCAGTTCTTC,CASSPPGPLYNEQFF
TRBV20-1,TRBJ1-1,few,-,TGCAGTGCTCATCAGAGGGGGAGAGCTTTCTTT,CSAHQRGRAFF
TRBV12-3/TRBV12-4,TRBJ2-5,-,-,TGTGCCAGCACCCAAAGGGCAGGCGAGACCCAGTACTTC,CASTQRAGETQYF
TRBV20-1,TRBJ2-7,few,TRBD1,TGCAGTGCGGGGACAGGGTTCGAGCAGTACTTC,CSAGTGFEQYF
TRBV7-9,TRBJ2-7,-,-,TGTGTCAGCAGCTTAGACGGACATAGGGCCTACGAGCAGTACTTC,CVSSLDGHRAYEQYF
TRBV5-4,TRBJ1-1,-,-,TGTGCCAGCAGCTGGTCAGGGGAAACTGAAGCTTTCTTT,CASSWSGETEAFF
TRBV28,TRBJ2-7,-,-,TGTGCCAGCATCCCCCGGGCGGGACAAACGCCTACCTACGAGCAGTACTTC,CASIPRAGQTPTYEQYF
TRBV7-2,TRBJ2-3,-,-,TGTGCCAGCAGCTTATCACCTGTCACAGATACGCAGTATTTT,CASSLSPVTDTQYF
TRBV19,TRBJ2-3,-,-,TGTGCCAGTAGTATACCCCGTAGGGGGACCACAGATACGCAGTATTTT,CASSIPRRGTTDTQYF
TRBV4-2,TRBJ2-3,few,TRBD1,TGTGCCAGCAGCCAGGGGACAGGCACAGATACGCAGTATTTT,CASSQGTGTDTQYF
TRBV19,TRBJ1-2,-,-,TGTGCCAGTAGTATTCAAATACAACCGTCGGGATATGGCTACACCTTC,CASSIQIQPSGYGYTF
TRBV20-1,TRBJ1-5,few,-,TGCAGTGCTAGACTAGGGAATAGCAATCAGCCCCAGCATTTT,CSARLGNSNQPQHF
TRBV7-8,TRBJ1-1,many,TRBD1,TGTGCCAGCAGCTTATCAGACAGGGAGACTGAAGCTTTCTTT,CASSLSDRETEAFF
TRBV5-5,TRBJ2-1,-,-,TGTGCCAGCAGGCTTATTGACAGATACAATGAGCAGTTCTTC,CASRLIDRYNEQFF
TRBV20-1,TRBJ2-4,-,-,TGCAGTGCTGCCGGGGTGGCCATTCAGTACTTC,CSAAGVAIQYF
TRBV20-1,TRBJ1-3,-,-,TGCAGTGCTACCCCGGGGGGCAGCTCTGGAAACACCATATATTTT,CSATPGGSSGNTIYF
TRBV10-3,TRBJ1-1,-,-,TGTGCCATCAGGGTGAATCCGGGACAAAACACTGAAGCTTTCTTT,CAIRVNPGQNTEAFF
TRBV7-9,TRBJ2-5,many,TRBD1,TGTGCCAGCAGCACCCCTGACAGGGGAGGAGAGACCCAGTACTTC,CASSTPDRGGETQYF
TRBV6-6,TRBJ1-5,-,-,TGTGCCAGCAGTTACTCGAAGGGGAGCAATCAGCCCCAGCATTTT,CASSYSKGSNQPQHF
TRBV14,TRBJ1-2,few,TRBD1,TGTGCCAGCAGCCGCAGTTCAGGGGGCTATGGCTACACCTTC,CASSRSSGGYGYTF
TRBV19,TRBJ1-6,-,-,TGTGCCAGTAGTAACGGAGGAATTTATAATTCACCCCTCCACTTT,CASSNGGIYNSPLHF
TRBV11-2,TRBJ1-5,-,-,TGTGCCAACCCGTCCCGGGGGATCAATCAGCCCCAGCATTTT,CANPSRGINQPQHF
TRBV12-3/TRBV12-4,TRBJ2-5,-,-,TGTGCCAGCAGTTTGGGGGCTTACCAAGAGACCCAGTACTTC,CASSLGAYQETQYF
TRBV28,TRBJ2-2,-,-,TGTGCCAGCGGGCTACGGGCAGGGAACACCGGGGAGCTGTTTTTT,CASGLRAGNTGELFF
TRBV5-6,TRBJ2-3,-,-,TGTGCCAGCAGCTTGGGGCTATCCACCACAGATACGCAGTATTTT,CASSLGLSTTDTQYF
TRBV7-9,TRBJ2-1,once,-,TGTGCCAGCAGCTACGGGGGACTCTACAATGAGCAGTTCTTC,CASSYGGLYNEQFF
TRBV6-6,TRBJ2-1,few,TRBD2,TGTGCCAGCAGTTCGATACTAGCGGGGGCCGGGGATGAGCAGTTCTTC,CASSSILAGAGDEQFF
TRBV20-1,TRBJ1-5,-,-,TGCAGTGGGGGTGGACGGCTCAATCAGCCCCAGCATTTT,CSGGGRLNQPQHF
TRBV7-9,TRBJ1-1,-,TRBD1,TGTGCCAGCAGTCGTCACAGGGGGCTCGTTTTGAACACTGAAGCTTTCTTT,CASSRHRGLVLNTEAFF
TRBV6-5,TRBJ2-7,-,-,TGTGCCAGCAGTTGGGACGACATCCACTCCTACGAGCAGTACTTC,CASSWDDIHSYEQYF
TRBV7-8,TRBJ2-5,many,TRBD2,TGTGCCAGCAGCTTAGGGGGGACTAGCGGGTCGCAAGAGACCCAGTACTTC,CASSLGGTSGSQETQYF
TRBV11-2,TRBJ2-7,-,TRBD1,TGTGCCAGCAGCCCGTCCGGGACAGGACCCTACGAGCAGTACTTC,CASSPSGTGPYEQYF
TRBV19,TRBJ1-2,-,-,TGTGCCAGTAGTACAGGGCAGTATGGCTACACCTTC,CASSTGQYGYTF
TRBV9,TRBJ1-2,-,-,TGTGCCAGCAGCGTAGTTGGGGGCAGCGTTAACTATGGCTACACCTTC,CASSVVGGSVNYGYTF